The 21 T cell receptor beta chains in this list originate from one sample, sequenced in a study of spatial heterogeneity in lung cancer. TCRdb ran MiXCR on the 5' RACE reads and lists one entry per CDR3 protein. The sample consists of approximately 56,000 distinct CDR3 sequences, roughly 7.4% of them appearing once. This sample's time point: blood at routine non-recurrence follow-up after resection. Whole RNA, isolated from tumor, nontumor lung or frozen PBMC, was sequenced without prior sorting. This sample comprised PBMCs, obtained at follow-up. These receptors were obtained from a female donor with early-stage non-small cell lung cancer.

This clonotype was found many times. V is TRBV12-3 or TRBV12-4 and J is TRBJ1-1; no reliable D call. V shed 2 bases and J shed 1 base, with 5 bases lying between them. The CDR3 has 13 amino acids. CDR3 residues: CASSLNSNTEAFF. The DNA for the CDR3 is TGTGCCAGCAGTTTAAATTCGAACACTGAAGCTTTCTTT.

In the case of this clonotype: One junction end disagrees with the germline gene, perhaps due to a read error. The CDR3, as DNA: TGTGCCAGCTCACCACAGGGTCTCGATCAGCTCCAGCATTTT. Protein product: CASSPQGLDQLQHF. The chain is built from TRBV18 and TRBJ1-5; D unresolved. The CDR3 totals 14 residues. In germline, CDR1 is KGHSH, CDR2 LQKENI.

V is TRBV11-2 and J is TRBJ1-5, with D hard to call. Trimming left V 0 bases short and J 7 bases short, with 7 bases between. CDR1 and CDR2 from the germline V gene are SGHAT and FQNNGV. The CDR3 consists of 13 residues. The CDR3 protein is CASSLDSTQPQHF. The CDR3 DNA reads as TGTGCCAGCAGCTTAGATTCTACCCAGCCCCAGCATTTT. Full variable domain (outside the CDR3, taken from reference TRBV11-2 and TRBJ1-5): EAGVAQSPRYKIIEKRQSVAFWCNPISGHATLYWYQQILGQGPKLLIQFQNNGVVDDSQLPKDRFSAERLKGVDSTLKIQPAKLEDSAVYLCASSLDSTQPQHFGDGTRLSIL.

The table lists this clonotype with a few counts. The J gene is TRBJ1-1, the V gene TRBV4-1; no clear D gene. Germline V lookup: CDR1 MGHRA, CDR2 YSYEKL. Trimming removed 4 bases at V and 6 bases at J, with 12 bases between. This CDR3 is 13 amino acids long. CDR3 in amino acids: CASSREDGAEAFF. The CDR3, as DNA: TGCGCCAGCAGCCGGGAGGATGGGGCTGAAGCTTTCTTT.

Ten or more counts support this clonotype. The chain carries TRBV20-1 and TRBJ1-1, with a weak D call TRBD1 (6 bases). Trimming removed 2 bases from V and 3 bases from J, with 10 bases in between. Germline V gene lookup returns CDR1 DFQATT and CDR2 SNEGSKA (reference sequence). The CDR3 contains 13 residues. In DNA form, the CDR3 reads TGCAGTGCTAGATTAGGGGGGGACACTGAAGCTTTCTTT. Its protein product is CSARLGGDTEAFF.

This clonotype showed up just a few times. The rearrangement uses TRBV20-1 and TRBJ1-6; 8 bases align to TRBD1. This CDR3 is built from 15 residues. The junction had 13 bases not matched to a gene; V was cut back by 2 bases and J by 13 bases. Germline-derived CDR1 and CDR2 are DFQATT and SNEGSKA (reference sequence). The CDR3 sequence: CSARSPGQAITPLHF. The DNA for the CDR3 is TGCAGTGCTAGATCCCCGGGACAGGCAATCACGCCCCTCCACTTT.

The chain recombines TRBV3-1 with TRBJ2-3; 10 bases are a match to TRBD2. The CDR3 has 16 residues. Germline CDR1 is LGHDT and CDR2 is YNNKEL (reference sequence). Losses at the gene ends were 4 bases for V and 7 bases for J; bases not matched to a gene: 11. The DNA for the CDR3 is TGTGCCAGCAGCCTGACTAACCTAGCGGGGGAGAATACGCAGTATTTT. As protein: CASSLTNLAGENTQYF.

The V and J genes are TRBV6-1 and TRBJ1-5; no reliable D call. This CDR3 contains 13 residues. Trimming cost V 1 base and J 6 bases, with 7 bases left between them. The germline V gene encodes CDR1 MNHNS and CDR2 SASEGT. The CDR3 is CASSEVRVQPQHF. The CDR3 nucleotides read TGTGCCAGCAGTGAAGTGAGGGTTCAGCCCCAGCATTTT.

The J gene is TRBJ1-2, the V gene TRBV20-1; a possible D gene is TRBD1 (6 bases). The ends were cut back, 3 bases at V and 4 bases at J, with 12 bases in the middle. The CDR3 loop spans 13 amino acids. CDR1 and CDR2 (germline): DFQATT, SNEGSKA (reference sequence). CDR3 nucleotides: TGCAGTGCTAGGGGACATCCTTTCTATGGCTACACCTTC. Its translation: CSARGHPFYGYTF.

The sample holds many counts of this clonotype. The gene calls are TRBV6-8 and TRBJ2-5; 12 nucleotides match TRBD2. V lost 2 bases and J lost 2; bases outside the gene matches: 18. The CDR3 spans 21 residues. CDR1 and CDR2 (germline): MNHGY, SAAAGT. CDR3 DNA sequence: TGTGCCAGCAGTTACGCCTGCGGGGCTAGCGGGGGGGCCAATCGGCAAGAGACCCAGTACTTC. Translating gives CASSYACGASGGANRQETQYF.

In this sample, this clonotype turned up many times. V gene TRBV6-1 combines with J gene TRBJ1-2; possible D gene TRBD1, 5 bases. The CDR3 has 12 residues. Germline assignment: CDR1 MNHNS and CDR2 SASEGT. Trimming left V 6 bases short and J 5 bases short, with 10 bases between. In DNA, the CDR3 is TGTGCCAGCAGCGAGGGGAAGTATGGCTACACCTTC. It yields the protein CASSEGKYGYTF.

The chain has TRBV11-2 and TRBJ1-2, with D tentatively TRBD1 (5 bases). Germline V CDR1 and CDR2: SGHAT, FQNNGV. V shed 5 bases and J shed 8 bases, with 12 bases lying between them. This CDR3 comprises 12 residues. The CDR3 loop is CASSQARVGYTF. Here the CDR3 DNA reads TGTGCCAGCAGCCAGGCCAGGGTGGGCTACACCTTC.

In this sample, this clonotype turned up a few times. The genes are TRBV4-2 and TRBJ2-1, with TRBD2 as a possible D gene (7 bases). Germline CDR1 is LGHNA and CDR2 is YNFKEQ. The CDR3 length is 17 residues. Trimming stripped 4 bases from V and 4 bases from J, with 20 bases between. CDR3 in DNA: TGTGCCAGCAGCCCCCACCCTGGGAGGGGGGCGTACAATGAGCAGTTCTTC. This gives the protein CASSPHPGRGAYNEQFF.

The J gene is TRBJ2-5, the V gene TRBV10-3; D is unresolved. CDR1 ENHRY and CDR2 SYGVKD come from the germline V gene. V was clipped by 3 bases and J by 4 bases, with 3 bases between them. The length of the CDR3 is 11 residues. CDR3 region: CAISERETQYF. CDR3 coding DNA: TGTGCCATCAGTGAAAGAGAGACCCAGTACTTC.

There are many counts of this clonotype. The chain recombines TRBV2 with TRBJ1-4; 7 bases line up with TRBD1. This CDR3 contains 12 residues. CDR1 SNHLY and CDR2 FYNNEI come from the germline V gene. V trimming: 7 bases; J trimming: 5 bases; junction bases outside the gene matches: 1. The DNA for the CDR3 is TGTGCCAGCACGGGACAGAATGAAAAACTGTTTTTT. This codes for CASTGQNEKLFF.

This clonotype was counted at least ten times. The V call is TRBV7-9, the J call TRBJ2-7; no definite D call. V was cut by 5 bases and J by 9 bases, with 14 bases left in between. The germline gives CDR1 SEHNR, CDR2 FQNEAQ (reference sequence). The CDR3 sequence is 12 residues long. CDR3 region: CASSPEGFGQYF. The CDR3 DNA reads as TGTGCCAGCAGCCCCGAAGGTTTTGGGCAGTACTTC.

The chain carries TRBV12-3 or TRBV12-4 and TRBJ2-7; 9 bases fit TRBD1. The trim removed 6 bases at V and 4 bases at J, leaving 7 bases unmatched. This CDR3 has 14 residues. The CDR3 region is CASRGTGSPYEQYF. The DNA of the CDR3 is TGTGCCAGCAGAGGGACAGGGTCACCTTACGAGCAGTACTTC.

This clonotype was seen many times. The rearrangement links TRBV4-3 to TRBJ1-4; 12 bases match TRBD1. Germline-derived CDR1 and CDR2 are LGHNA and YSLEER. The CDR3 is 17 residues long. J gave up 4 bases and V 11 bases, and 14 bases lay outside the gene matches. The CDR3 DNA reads TGCGCCGCCGGAGACCGGGACAGGGGGCTCGGTAATGAAAAACTGTTTTTT. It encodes CAAGDRDRGLGNEKLFF.

The CDR3 bases are TGTGCCAGCAGCCAAGGTAGCGGGGGGGCTGGAGATACGCAGTATTTT. Its protein is CASSQGSGGAGDTQYF. The V gene is TRBV3-1, the J gene TRBJ2-3; 11 bases line up with TRBD2. The J segment lost 5 bases and the V segment lost 1 base, leaving 5 bases of the junction unmatched. Germline assignment: CDR1 LGHDT and CDR2 YNNKEL (reference sequence). CDR3 length equals 16 residues.

Written as DNA, the CDR3 is TGTGCCAGCAGCCTTTCCCGCTACGAGCAGTACTTC. Its protein is CASSLSRYEQYF. The chain couples TRBV28 to TRBJ2-7; no definite D call. Germline V gene lookup returns CDR1 MDHEN and CDR2 SYDVKM. V dropped 6 bases and J dropped 3 bases, with 9 bases sitting between them. This CDR3 is built from 12 residues. The full variable domain, in which reference TRBV28 and TRBJ2-7 provide the parts outside the CDR3, is DVKVTQSSRYLVKRTGEKVFLECVQDMDHENMFWYRQDPGLGLRLIYFSYDVKMKEKGDIPEGYSVSREKKERFSLILESASTNQTSMYLCASSLSRYEQYFGPGTRLTVT.

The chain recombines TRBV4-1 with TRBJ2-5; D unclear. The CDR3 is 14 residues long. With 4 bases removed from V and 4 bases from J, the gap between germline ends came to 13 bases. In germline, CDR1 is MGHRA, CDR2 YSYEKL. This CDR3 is CASSPVTGLETQYF. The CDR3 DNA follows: TGCGCCAGCAGCCCCGTGACCGGCCTAGAGACCCAGTACTTC.